A selection of T cell receptor beta chains follows, all from one sample in a study of post-analysis software for immune sequencing data. TCRdb reprocessed the PCR reads with MiXCR, giving one entry per CDR3 protein. In the table there are 820,000 or so distinct CDR3 sequences, approximately 57% of which are singletons. Sequencing was done on a sample of blood. These receptors were obtained from a girl aged 5-17 years with multiple sclerosis. Both conserved end residues are part of each CDR3. Fields, in order: clone size, J gene, V gene, D gene, CDR3 DNA, CDR3 protein. The D gene is left open where the match is weak. A row's size may be missing; if present it is once, few, many or a size class.

clone size: -; J gene: TRBJ2-1; V gene: TRBV12-3/TRBV12-4; D gene: -; CDR3 DNA: TGTGCCAGCAGTTTTTATGGGCCAGAGCAGTTCTTC; CDR3 protein: CASSFYGPEQFF
clone size: few; J gene: TRBJ2-7; V gene: TRBV29-1; D gene: -; CDR3 DNA: TGCAGCGTTGTGGGGGGAACCTACGAGCAGTACTTC; CDR3 protein: CSVVGGTYEQYF
clone size: -; J gene: TRBJ2-1; V gene: TRBV20-1; D gene: -; CDR3 DNA: TGCAGTGCTAGATTCCTAGCGTCTTACAATGAGCAGTTCTTC; CDR3 protein: CSARFLASYNEQFF
clone size: few; J gene: TRBJ2-7; V gene: TRBV2; D gene: -; CDR3 DNA: TGTGCCAGCAGTGAGGGACGGAGCTCCTACGAGCAGTACTTC; CDR3 protein: CASSEGRSSYEQYF
clone size: -; J gene: TRBJ2-7; V gene: TRBV20-1; D gene: TRBD2; CDR3 DNA: TGCAGTGCTCCACCCAAGCGGGAGAGGGGCGAGCAGTACTTC; CDR3 protein: CSAPPKRERGEQYF
clone size: few; J gene: TRBJ2-1; V gene: TRBV5-1; D gene: TRBD2; CDR3 DNA: TGCGCCAGCAGCCGAATAGCGGGGGGGCCAGCCGAGCAGTTCTTC; CDR3 protein: CASSRIAGGPAEQFF
clone size: -; J gene: TRBJ1-6; V gene: TRBV7-9; D gene: -; CDR3 DNA: TGTGCCAGCAGCTTAGAGGCTGAGTTTTCACCCCTCCACTTT; CDR3 protein: CASSLEAEFSPLHF
clone size: -; J gene: TRBJ2-7; V gene: TRBV7-9; D gene: -; CDR3 DNA: TGTGCCAGCAGCGAAACGGGAAAGGGGGGAAGGATCAGGCAGTACTTC; CDR3 protein: CASSETGKGGRIRQYF
clone size: -; J gene: TRBJ2-5; V gene: TRBV7-3; D gene: -; CDR3 DNA: TGTGCCAGCAGCGCGACAGGATTCGGGGAGACCCAGTACTTC; CDR3 protein: CASSATGFGETQYF
clone size: -; J gene: TRBJ1-3; V gene: TRBV29-1; D gene: -; CDR3 DNA: TGCAGCGTTGATCCAGATAACTCTGGAAACACCATATATTTT; CDR3 protein: CSVDPDNSGNTIYF
clone size: -; J gene: TRBJ2-1; V gene: TRBV7-9; D gene: -; CDR3 DNA: TGTGCCAGCAGCTTACGTGCGCCTGTATCCGTCGCCGATGAGCAGTTCTTC; CDR3 protein: CASSLRAPVSVADEQFF
clone size: -; J gene: TRBJ1-5; V gene: TRBV12-5; D gene: -; CDR3 DNA: TGTGCTAGTGGCCAACCAAATCAGCCCCAGCATTTT; CDR3 protein: CASGQPNQPQHF
clone size: -; J gene: TRBJ1-2; V gene: TRBV20-1; D gene: TRBD1; CDR3 DNA: TGCAGTGCTGGGACAGGGTCCAACTATGGCTACACCTTC; CDR3 protein: CSAGTGSNYGYTF
clone size: few; J gene: TRBJ1-1; V gene: TRBV29-1; D gene: -; CDR3 DNA: TGCAGCGTTGAAGATCCGGGAGGGCTGGTTGAAGCTTTCTTT; CDR3 protein: CSVEDPGGLVEAFF
clone size: few; J gene: TRBJ2-7; V gene: TRBV20-1; D gene: -; CDR3 DNA: TGCAGTGCTAGTGGGCTCAACCCCACCTACGAGCAGTACTTC; CDR3 protein: CSASGLNPTYEQYF
clone size: few; J gene: TRBJ2-7; V gene: TRBV20-1; D gene: -; CDR3 DNA: TGCAGTGCTAGAGCCAGTTCTTACTCCTACGAGCAGTACTTC; CDR3 protein: CSARASSYSYEQYF
clone size: -; J gene: TRBJ1-2; V gene: TRBV20-1; D gene: TRBD1; CDR3 DNA: TGCAGTGCTAGGGACAGGGAGCACCTTAACTATGGCTACACCTTC; CDR3 protein: CSARDREHLNYGYTF
clone size: -; J gene: TRBJ2-7; V gene: TRBV2; D gene: -; CDR3 DNA: TGTGCCAGCAGTGAACCAGAGTCCCTAATCCCCTACGAGCAGTACTTC; CDR3 protein: CASSEPESLIPYEQYF
clone size: -; J gene: TRBJ2-1; V gene: TRBV20-1; D gene: -; CDR3 DNA: TGCAGTGCTAGTGTTCGGCAGGGGATTAGGGATGAGCAGTTCTTC; CDR3 protein: CSASVRQGIRDEQFF
clone size: few; J gene: TRBJ2-4; V gene: TRBV20-1; D gene: TRBD2; CDR3 DNA: TGCAGTGCCCCTAGCGGGAGGGGGTCTTGGAACATTCAGTACTTC; CDR3 protein: CSAPSGRGSWNIQYF
clone size: -; J gene: TRBJ1-1; V gene: TRBV15; D gene: -; CDR3 DNA: TGTGCCACCAGCAGAGAGGGAGGGGGGTACACTGAAGCTTTCTTT; CDR3 protein: CATSREGGGYTEAFF
clone size: few; J gene: TRBJ2-7; V gene: TRBV29-1; D gene: TRBD1; CDR3 DNA: TGCAGCGTGGGACAGGTTCCGAACTACGAGCAGTACTTC; CDR3 protein: CSVGQVPNYEQYF
clone size: -; J gene: TRBJ2-1; V gene: TRBV20-1; D gene: -; CDR3 DNA: TGCAGTGCCCAGAGGGAGTCCCTTGAGCAGTTCTTC; CDR3 protein: CSAQRESLEQFF
clone size: -; J gene: TRBJ2-1; V gene: TRBV6-5; D gene: TRBD2; CDR3 DNA: TGTGCCAGCAGATTGGGACTACTGAGCTCCTACAATGAGCAGTTCTTC; CDR3 protein: CASRLGLLSSYNEQFF
clone size: few; J gene: TRBJ2-7; V gene: TRBV6-6; D gene: -; CDR3 DNA: TGTGCCGCATCGTACGGGCCAACGATATACGAGCAGTACTTC; CDR3 protein: CAASYGPTIYEQYF
clone size: -; J gene: TRBJ1-2; V gene: TRBV20-1; D gene: -; CDR3 DNA: TGCAGTGCCGACCTGGACAGTTATGGCTACACCTTC; CDR3 protein: CSADLDSYGYTF
clone size: few; J gene: TRBJ2-7; V gene: TRBV12-3/TRBV12-4; D gene: TRBD1; CDR3 DNA: TGTGCCAGCAGTGGGGACAGCAGCTCCTACGAGCAGTACTTC; CDR3 protein: CASSGDSSSYEQYF
clone size: -; J gene: TRBJ2-7; V gene: TRBV5-1; D gene: TRBD1; CDR3 DNA: TGCGCCAGCAGCTTTGGTCCCGAGGACAGGGGGCAGGACGAGCAGTACTTC; CDR3 protein: CASSFGPEDRGQDEQYF
clone size: -; J gene: TRBJ1-2; V gene: TRBV29-1; D gene: -; CDR3 DNA: TGCAGCGCCCGAGGACAGAGCTATGGCTACACCTTC; CDR3 protein: CSARGQSYGYTF
clone size: few; J gene: TRBJ2-7; V gene: TRBV15; D gene: -; CDR3 DNA: TGTGCCACCAGCAGAGCTTGGGGCCTCCCTTCCGAGCAGTACTTC; CDR3 protein: CATSRAWGLPSEQYF
clone size: -; J gene: TRBJ2-7; V gene: TRBV7-8; D gene: -; CDR3 DNA: TGTGCCAACAGCCCCAGGGATTACTACGAGCAGTACTTC; CDR3 protein: CANSPRDYYEQYF
clone size: once; J gene: TRBJ2-1; V gene: TRBV29-1; D gene: TRBD2; CDR3 DNA: TGCAGCACCCAACGGACTAGCGGGGGGGAGAGCTCCTACAATGAGCAGTTCTTC; CDR3 protein: CSTQRTSGGESSYNEQFF